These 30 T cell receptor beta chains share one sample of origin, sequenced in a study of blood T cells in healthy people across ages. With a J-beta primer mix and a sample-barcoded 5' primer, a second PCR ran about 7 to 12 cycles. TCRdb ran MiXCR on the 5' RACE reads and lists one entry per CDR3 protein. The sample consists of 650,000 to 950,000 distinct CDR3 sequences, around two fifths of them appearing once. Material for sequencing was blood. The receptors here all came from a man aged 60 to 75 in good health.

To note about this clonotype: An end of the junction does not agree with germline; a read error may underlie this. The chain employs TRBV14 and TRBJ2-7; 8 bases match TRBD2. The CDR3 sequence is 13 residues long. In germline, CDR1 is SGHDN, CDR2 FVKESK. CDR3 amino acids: CAGSQGTSYEQYF. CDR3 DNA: TGTGCCGGCAGCCAAGGGACTAGTTACGAGCAGTACTTC.

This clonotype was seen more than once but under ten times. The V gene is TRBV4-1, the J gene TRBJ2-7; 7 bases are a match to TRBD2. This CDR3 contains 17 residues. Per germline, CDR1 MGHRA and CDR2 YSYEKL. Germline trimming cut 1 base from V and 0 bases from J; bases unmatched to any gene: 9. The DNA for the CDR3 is TGCGCCAGCAGCCAAGTCGGCCTAGCGGTACACTCCTACGAGCAGTACTTC. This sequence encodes CASSQVGLAVHSYEQYF.

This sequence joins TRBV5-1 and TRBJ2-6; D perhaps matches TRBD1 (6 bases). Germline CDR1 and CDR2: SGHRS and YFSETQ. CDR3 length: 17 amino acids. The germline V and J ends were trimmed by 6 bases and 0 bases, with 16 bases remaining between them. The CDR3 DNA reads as TGCGCCAGCACCTCCTGGGGGCGGGTCTCTGGGGCCAACGTCCTGACTTTC. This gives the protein CASTSWGRVSGANVLTF.

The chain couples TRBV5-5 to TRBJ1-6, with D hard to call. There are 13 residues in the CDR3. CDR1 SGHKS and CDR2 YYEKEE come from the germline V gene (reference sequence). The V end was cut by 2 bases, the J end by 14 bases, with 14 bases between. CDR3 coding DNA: TGTGCCAGCAGCTTTACCCACGATGGAGCCCTCCACTTT. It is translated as CASSFTHDGALHF. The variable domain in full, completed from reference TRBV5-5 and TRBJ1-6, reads DAGVTQSPTHLIKTRGQQVTLRCSPISGHKSVSWYQQVLGQGPQFIFQYYEKEERGRGNFPDRFSARQFPNYSSELNVNALLLGDSALYLCASSFTHDGALHFGNGTRLTVT.

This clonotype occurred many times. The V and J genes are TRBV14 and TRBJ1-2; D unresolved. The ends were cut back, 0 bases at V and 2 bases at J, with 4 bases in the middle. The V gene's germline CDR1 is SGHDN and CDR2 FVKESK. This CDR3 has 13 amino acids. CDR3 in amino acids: CASSQDRNYGYTF. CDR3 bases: TGTGCCAGCAGCCAAGATCGCAACTATGGCTACACCTTC. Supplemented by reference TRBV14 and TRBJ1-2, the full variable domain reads EAGVTQFPSHSVIEKGQTVTLRCDPISGHDNLYWYRRVMGKEIKFLLHFVKESKQDESGMPNNRFLAERTGGTYSTLKVQPAELEDSGVYFCASSQDRNYGYTFGSGTRLTVV.

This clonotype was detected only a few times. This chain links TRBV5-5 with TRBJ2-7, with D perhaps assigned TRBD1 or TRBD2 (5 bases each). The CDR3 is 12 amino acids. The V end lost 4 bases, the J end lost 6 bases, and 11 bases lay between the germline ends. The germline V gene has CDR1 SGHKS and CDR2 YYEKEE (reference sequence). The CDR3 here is CASSRKGSEQYF. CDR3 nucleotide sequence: TGTGCCAGCAGCCGAAAGGGGAGCGAGCAGTACTTC. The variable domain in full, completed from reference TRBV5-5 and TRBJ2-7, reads DAGVTQSPTHLIKTRGQQVTLRCSPISGHKSVSWYQQVLGQGPQFIFQYYEKEERGRGNFPDRFSARQFPNYSSELNVNALLLGDSALYLCASSRKGSEQYFGPGTRLTVT.

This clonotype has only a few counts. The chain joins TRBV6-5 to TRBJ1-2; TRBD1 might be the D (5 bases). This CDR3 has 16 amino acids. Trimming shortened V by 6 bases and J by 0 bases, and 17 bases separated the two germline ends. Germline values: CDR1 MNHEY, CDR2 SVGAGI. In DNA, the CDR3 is TGTGCCAGCAGCACTTCATGGGGCGTAGCTAACTATGGCTACACCTTC. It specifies CASSTSWGVANYGYTF.

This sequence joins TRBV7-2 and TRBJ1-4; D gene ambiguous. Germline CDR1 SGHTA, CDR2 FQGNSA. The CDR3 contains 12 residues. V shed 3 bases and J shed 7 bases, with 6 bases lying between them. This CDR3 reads CASSFLGEKLFF. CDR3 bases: TGTGCCAGCAGCTTCCTAGGTGAAAAACTGTTTTTT.

CDR3 protein: CASSYYGLAGGPDTQYF. The CDR3 DNA sequence: TGTGCCAGCAGTTACTACGGACTAGCGGGGGGGCCAGATACGCAGTATTTT. V gene TRBV6-5 combines with J gene TRBJ2-3; TRBD2 matches 15 bases. V lost 1 base and J lost 4; bases outside the gene matches: 3. In germline, CDR1 is MNHEY, CDR2 SVGAGI. The CDR3 runs 17 residues.

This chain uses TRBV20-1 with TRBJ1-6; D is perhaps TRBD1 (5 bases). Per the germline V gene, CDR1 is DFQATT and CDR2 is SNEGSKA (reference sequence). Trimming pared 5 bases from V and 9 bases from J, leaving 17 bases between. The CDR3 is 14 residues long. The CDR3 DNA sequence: TGCAGTGCTGGACCCAGGGTAGGAGGTTCACCCCTCCACTTT. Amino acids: CSAGPRVGGSPLHF.

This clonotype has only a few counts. CDR3 in amino acids: CASSQTSEETQYF. The CDR3 coding sequence is TGTGCCAGCAGCCAAACCTCTGAAGAGACCCAGTACTTC. The chain carries TRBV3-1 and TRBJ2-5; D not certain. This CDR3 comprises 13 residues. V lost 2 bases, J lost 3 bases, and 7 bases lay in between. Germline V gene sequence: CDR1 LGHDT, CDR2 YNNKEL (reference sequence).

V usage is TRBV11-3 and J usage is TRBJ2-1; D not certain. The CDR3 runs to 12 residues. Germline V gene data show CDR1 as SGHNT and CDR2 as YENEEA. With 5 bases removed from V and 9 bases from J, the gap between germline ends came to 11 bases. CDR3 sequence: CASSLRSGEQFF. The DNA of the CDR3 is TGTGCCAGCAGCCTTCGTTCCGGTGAGCAGTTCTTC.

The CDR3, as DNA: TGTGCCAGCAGTTATAAACTAGCGGGGGGGAGCAATGAGCAGTACTTC. It translates to CASSYKLAGGSNEQYF. This sequence joins TRBV6-2 or TRBV6-3 and TRBJ2-7; 13 nucleotides match TRBD2. Germline lookup yields CDR1 MNHEY and CDR2 SVGEGT. J was trimmed by 7 bases and V by 3 bases; bases with no gene match: 9. This CDR3 has 16 residues.

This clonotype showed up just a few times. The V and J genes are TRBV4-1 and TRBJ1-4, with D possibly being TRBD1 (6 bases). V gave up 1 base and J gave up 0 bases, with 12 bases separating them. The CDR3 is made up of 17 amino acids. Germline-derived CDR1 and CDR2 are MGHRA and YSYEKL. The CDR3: CASSQVWEGATNEKLFF. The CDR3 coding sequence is TGCGCCAGCAGCCAAGTGTGGGAGGGGGCAACTAATGAAAAACTGTTTTTT.

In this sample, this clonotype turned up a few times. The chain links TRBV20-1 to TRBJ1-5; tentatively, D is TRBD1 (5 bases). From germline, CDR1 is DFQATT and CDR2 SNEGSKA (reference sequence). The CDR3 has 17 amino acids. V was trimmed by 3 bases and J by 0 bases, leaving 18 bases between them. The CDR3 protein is CSASLSLTVHSNQPQHF. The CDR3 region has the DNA TGCAGTGCTAGTCTTAGTTTGACAGTGCATAGCAATCAGCCCCAGCATTTT.

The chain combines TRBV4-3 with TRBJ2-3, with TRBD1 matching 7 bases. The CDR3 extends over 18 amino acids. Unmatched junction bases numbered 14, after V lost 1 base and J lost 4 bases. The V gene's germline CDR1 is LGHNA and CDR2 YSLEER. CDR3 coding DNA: TGCGCCAGCAGCCAAGGGACGACAGGGTTAACCAACGCAGATACGCAGTATTTT. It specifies CASSQGTTGLTNADTQYF.

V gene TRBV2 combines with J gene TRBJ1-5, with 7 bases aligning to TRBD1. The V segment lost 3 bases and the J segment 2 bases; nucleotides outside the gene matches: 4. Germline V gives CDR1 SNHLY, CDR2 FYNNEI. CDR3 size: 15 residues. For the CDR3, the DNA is TGTGCCAGCAGTGACCCAGGGGGGGGCAATCAGCCCCAGCATTTT. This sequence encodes CASSDPGGGNQPQHF.

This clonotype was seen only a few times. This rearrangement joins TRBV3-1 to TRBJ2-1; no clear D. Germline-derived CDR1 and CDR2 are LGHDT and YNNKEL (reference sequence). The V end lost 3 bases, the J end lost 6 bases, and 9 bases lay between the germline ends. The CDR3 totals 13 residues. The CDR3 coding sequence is TGTGCCAGCAGCCACCGACTCGCCAATGAGCAGTTCTTC. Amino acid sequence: CASSHRLANEQFF.

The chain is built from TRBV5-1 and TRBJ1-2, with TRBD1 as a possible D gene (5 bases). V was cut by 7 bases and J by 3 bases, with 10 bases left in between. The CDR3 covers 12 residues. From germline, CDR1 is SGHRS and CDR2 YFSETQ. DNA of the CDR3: TGCGCCAGCGGAGAAGGGGACTATGGCTACACCTTC. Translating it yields CASGEGDYGYTF.

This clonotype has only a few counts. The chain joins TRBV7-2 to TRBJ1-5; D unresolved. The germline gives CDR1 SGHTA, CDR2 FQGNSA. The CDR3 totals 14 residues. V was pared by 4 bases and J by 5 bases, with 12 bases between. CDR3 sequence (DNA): TGTGCCAGCAGCTCCCAGGCAGGAGATCAGCCCCAGCATTTT. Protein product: CASSSQAGDQPQHF.

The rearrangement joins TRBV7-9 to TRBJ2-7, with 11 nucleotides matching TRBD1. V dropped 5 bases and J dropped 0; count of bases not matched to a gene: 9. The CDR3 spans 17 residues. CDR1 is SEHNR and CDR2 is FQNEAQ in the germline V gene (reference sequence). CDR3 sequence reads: CASSPNPGQGASYEQYF. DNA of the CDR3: TGTGCCAGCAGCCCGAACCCCGGACAGGGGGCCTCCTACGAGCAGTACTTC.

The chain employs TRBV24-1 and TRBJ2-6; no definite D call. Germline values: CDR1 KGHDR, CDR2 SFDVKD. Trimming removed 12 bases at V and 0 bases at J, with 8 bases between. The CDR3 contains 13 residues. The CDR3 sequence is CAASHSGANVLTF. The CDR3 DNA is TGTGCCGCCTCCCACTCTGGGGCCAACGTCCTGACTTTC.

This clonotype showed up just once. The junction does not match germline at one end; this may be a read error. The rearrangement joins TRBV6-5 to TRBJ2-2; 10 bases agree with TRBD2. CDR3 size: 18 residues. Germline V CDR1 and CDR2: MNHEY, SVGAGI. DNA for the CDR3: TGTGCCAGCAGTTACTCCCTAGCGGGGGCGAAGAACACCGAGGAGCTGTTTTTT. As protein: CASSYSLAGAKNTEELFF.

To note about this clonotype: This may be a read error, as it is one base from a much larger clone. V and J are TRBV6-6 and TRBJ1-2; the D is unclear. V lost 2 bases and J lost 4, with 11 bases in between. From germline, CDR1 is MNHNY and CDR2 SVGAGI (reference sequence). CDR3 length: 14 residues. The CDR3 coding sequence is TGTGCCAGCAGTTACGGTGGCAGCAGCTATGGCTACACCTTC. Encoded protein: CASSYGGSSYGYTF.

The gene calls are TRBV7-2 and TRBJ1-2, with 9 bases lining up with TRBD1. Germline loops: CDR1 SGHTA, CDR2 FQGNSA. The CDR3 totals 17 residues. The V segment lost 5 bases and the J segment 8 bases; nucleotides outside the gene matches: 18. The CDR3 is CASSPTSGTGWERGYTF. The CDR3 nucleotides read TGTGCCAGCAGCCCAACCTCCGGGACAGGGTGGGAGAGGGGCTACACCTTC.

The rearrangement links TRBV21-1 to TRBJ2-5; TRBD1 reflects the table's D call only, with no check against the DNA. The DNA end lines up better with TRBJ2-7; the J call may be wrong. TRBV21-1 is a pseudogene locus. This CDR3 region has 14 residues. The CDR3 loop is CASSNGTGGYEQYF. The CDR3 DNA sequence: TGTGCCAGCAGCAATGGGACAGGGGGCTACGAGCAGTACTTC.

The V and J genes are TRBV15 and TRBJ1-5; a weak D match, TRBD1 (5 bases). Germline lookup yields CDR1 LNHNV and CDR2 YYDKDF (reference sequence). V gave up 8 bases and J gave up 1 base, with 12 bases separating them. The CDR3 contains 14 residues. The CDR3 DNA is TGTGCCACCCGGCTGGGGACCAGCAATCAGCCCCAGCATTTT. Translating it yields CATRLGTSNQPQHF. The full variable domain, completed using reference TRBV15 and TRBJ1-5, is DAMVIQNPRYQVTQFGKPVTLSCSQTLNHNVMYWYQQKSSQAPKLLFHYYDKDFNNEADTPDNFQSRRPNTSFCFLDIRSPGLGDTAMYLCATRLGTSNQPQHFGDGTRLSIL.

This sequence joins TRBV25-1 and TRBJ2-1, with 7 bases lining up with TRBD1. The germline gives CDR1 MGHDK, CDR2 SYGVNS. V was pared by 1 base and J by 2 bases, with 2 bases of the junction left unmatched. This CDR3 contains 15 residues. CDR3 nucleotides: TGTGCCAGCAGTGAATCCGGGACAGCCTACAATGAGCAGTTCTTC. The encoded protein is CASSESGTAYNEQFF.

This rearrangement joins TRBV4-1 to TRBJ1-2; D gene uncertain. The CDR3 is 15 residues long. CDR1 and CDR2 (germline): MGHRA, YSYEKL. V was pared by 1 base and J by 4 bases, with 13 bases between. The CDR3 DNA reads TGCGCCAGCAGCCAAGTTGCCGGACCGGCCTATGGCTACACCTTC. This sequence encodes CASSQVAGPAYGYTF.

The CDR3 DNA is TGTGCCAGCAGCTTAAGTTACAGCACAGATACGCAGTATTTT. This gives the protein CASSLSYSTDTQYF. J is TRBJ2-3 and V is TRBV7-2; D gene ambiguous. Germline V lookup: CDR1 SGHTA, CDR2 FQGNSA. This CDR3 spans 14 amino acids. The germline V and J ends were trimmed by 2 bases and 0 bases, with 6 bases remaining between them. Based on the CDR3 plus reference TRBV7-2 and TRBJ2-3, the full variable domain is GAGVSQSPSNKVTEKGKDVELRCDPISGHTALYWYRQSLGQGLEFLIYFQGNSAPDKSGLPSDRFSAERTGGSVSTLTIQRTQQEDSAVYLCASSLSYSTDTQYFGPGTRLTVL.